Listed below are T cell receptor beta chains from one sample, sequenced in a study of shared T cell receptors in the human thymus. Clones were sequenced by immunoSEQ multiplex PCR, and TCRdb holds only the in-frame ones, with some missing. The table shows hundreds of thousands of clones, with around 87% occurring only once. The sample also formed part of further work on human thymus T cells.

The sequenced sample was thymocytes. These TCRs come from a boy younger than two with a congenital heart defect. The CDR3 runs from the conserved cysteine through the conserved F or W. The D gene is left open where the match is weak. The size of a clone is reported for some rows only, either as once, few or many, or as a class for expanded clones.

length,D,J,size,V,DNA,CDR3
15,-,TRBJ2-5,-,TRBV7-3,TGTGCCAGCAGCTTAGGGGAATCAGGGAAAGAGACCCAGTACTTC,CASSLGESGKETQYF
15,-,TRBJ2-7,-,TRBV6-7,TGTGCCAGCAGTTACTTTTGGGAGGGGGGGTACGAGCAGTACTTC,CASSYFWEGGYEQYF
13,TRBD1,TRBJ1-1,-,TRBV28,TGTGCCAGCAGTCCGCGGACAGGCTCTGAAGCTTTCTTT,CASSPRTGSEAFF
15,-,TRBJ1-2,-,TRBV7-2,TGTGCCAGCAGCTTCCGCGACAGGCTGAACTATGGCTACACCTTC,CASSFRDRLNYGYTF
16,TRBD2,TRBJ2-3,-,TRBV30,TGTGCCTGGAGTCACGGGCCGCGGGGGGGCACAGATACGCAGTATTTT,CAWSHGPRGGTDTQYF
16,-,TRBJ2-3,once,TRBV27,TGTGCCAGCAGTTCCCCCCCGCAGGGCAGGTTGGATACGCAGTATTTT,CASSSPPQGRLDTQYF
17,TRBD1,TRBJ1-1,-,TRBV6-1,TGTGCCAGCAGTGGTTCGGGACAGACCCACATGAACACTGAAGCTTTCTTT,CASSGSGQTHMNTEAFF
13,TRBD2,TRBJ2-3,-,TRBV5-1,TGCGCCAGCAGGAGGGAGGGTACAGATACGCAGTATTTT,CASRREGTDTQYF
13,-,TRBJ1-5,-,TRBV28,TGTGCCAGCTCCCCTGGGAGGTCCGGGCCCCAGCATTTT,CASSPGRSGPQHF
15,-,TRBJ2-5,-,TRBV6-6,TGTGCCAGCAGTTTGGGGAAAAGACAGAGGGAGACCCAGTACTTC,CASSLGKRQRETQYF
13,-,TRBJ2-7,-,TRBV9,TGTGCCAGCAGCTCAATCCATACCGGGGAGCAGTACTTC,CASSSIHTGEQYF
18,TRBD1,TRBJ1-2,once,TRBV28,TGTGCCAGCAGCCGACAGGGGACCACCGTAGAATCTAACTATGGCTACACCTTC,CASSRQGTTVESNYGYTF
14,-,TRBJ2-7,-,TRBV6-1,TGTGCCAGCAGTGAAGTGACAAGCTCCTACGAGCAGTACTTC,CASSEVTSSYEQYF
13,-,TRBJ2-7,-,TRBV2,TGTGCCAGCAGTGATAGGTGGGGGCACGAGCAGTACTTC,CASSDRWGHEQYF
13,TRBD2,TRBJ2-7,-,TRBV7-2,TGTGCCAGCAGCTTACCTAGCGGTTACGAGCAGTACTTC,CASSLPSGYEQYF
17,-,TRBJ2-6,-,TRBV28,TGTGCCAGCGGATATAGGACAGCAATCTCTGGGGCCAACGTCCTGACTTTC,CASGYRTAISGANVLTF
14,-,TRBJ2-2,-,TRBV6-5,TGTGCCAGCTGCGGGCGGGGGAACACCGGGGAGCTGTTTTTT,CASCGRGNTGELFF
17,TRBD2,TRBJ2-7,-,TRBV27,TGTGCCAGCAGTTTTCTTGGACTAGCGGGCACGGTCTACGAGCAGTACTTC,CASSFLGLAGTVYEQYF
16,TRBD2,TRBJ2-5,-,TRBV10-2,TGCGCCAGCAGTGAGTGGATAGCGGGGGTACAAGAGACCCAGTACTTC,CASSEWIAGVQETQYF
15,TRBD2,TRBJ2-7,-,TRBV15,TGTGCCACCAGCAGAGACCGGGAGGTAGCCTACGAGCAGTACTTC,CATSRDREVAYEQYF